Sequencing of this TCR beta chain was carried out in a study of patients and donors after allogeneic stem cell transplantation. With 4 bases removed from V and 3 bases from J, the gap between germline ends came to 20 bases. Germline V gene data show CDR1 as SGHNT and CDR2 as YYREEE (reference sequence). The CDR3 is 17 amino acids. This clonotype was seen a few times. TCRdb reprocessed the RT-PCR reads with MiXCR, giving one entry per CDR3 protein. The sample has 900,000 to 1,000,000 distinct CDR3 sequences; more than 15% are singletons. The sequence was obtained from a human donor who was either an allogeneic HSCT recipient or a stem cell or donor lymphocyte infusion donor (not recorded which). It is not recorded whose cells these are; they may come from a transplant donor. The chain recombines TRBV5-4 with TRBJ1-3; no definite D call. Sequencing input: blood, either unsorted or a sorted T cell fraction (not recorded which). CDR3 sequence: CASSLGGQDRVGNTIYF. For the CDR3, the DNA is TGTGCCAGCAGCCTTGGAGGCCAGGATCGGGTTGGAAACACCATATATTTT.